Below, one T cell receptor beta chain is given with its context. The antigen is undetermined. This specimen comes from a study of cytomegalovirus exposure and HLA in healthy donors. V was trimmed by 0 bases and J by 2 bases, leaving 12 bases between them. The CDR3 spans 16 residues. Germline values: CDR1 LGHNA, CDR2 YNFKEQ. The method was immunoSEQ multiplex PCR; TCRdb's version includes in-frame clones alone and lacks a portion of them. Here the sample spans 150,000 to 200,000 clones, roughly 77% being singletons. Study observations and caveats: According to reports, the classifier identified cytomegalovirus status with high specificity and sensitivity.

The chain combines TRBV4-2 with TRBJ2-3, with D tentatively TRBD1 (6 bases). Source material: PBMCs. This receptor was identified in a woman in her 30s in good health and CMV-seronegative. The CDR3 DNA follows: TGTGCCAGCAGCCAAGAGCACAGGACAGACACAGATACGCAGTATTTT. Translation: CASSQEHRTDTDTQYF.